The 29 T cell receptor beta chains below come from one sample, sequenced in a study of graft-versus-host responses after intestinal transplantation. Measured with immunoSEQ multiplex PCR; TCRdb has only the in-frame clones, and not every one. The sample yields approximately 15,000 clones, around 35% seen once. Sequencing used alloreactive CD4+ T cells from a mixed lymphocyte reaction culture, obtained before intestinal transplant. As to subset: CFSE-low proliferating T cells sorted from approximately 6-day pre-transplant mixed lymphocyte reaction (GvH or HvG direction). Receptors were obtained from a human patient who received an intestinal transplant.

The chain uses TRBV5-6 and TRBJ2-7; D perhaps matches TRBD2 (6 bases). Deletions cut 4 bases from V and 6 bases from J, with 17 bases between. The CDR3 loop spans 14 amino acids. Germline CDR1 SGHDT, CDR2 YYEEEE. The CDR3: CASSIGTPVGEQYF. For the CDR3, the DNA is TGTGCCAGCAGCATAGGGACTCCGGTGGGCGAGCAGTACTTC.

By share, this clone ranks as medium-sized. CDR3 in amino acids: CASSPQGVSYNEQFF. In DNA, the CDR3 is TGTGCCAGCAGTCCTCAGGGAGTCTCCTACAATGAGCAGTTCTTC. V and J are TRBV6-6 and TRBJ2-1; D might be TRBD1 or TRBD2, each matching 5 bases. The CDR3 contains 15 residues. V dropped 5 bases and J dropped 0 bases, with 11 bases sitting between them. Per germline, CDR1 MNHNY and CDR2 SVGAGI (reference sequence).

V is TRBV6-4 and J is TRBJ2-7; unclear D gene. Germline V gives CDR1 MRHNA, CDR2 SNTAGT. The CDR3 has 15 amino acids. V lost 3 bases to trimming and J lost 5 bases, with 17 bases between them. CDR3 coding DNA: TGTGCCAGCAGTGAACGGCGACCGGGTTTCAACGAGCAGTACTTC. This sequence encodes CASSERRPGFNEQYF.

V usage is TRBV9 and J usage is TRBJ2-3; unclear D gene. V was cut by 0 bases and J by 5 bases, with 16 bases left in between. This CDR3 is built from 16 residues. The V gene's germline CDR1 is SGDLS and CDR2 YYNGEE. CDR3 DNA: TGTGCCAGCAGCGTAGAGGCAGGTGCCTTTATAGATACGCAGTATTTT. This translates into CASSVEAGAFIDTQYF.

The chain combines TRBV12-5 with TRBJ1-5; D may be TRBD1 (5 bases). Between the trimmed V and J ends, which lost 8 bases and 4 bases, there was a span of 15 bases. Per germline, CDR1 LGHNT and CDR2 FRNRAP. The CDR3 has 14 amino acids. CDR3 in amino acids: CASTSRGGNQPQHF. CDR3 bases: TGTGCTAGTACCTCACGTGGGGGGAATCAGCCCCAGCATTTT.

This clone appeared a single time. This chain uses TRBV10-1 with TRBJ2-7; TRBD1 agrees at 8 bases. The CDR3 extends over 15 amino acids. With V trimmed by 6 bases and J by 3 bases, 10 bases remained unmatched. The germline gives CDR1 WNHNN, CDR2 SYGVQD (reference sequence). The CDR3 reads CASSEYVTGGYEQYF. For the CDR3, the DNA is TGCGCCAGCAGCGAATATGTAACAGGGGGCTACGAGCAGTACTTC.

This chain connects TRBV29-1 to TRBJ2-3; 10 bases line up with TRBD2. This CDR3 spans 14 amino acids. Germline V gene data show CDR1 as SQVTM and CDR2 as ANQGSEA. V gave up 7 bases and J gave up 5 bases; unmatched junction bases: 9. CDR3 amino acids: CSGGSGGAGDTQYF. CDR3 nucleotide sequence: TGCAGCGGTGGAAGCGGGGGGGCTGGAGATACGCAGTATTTT.

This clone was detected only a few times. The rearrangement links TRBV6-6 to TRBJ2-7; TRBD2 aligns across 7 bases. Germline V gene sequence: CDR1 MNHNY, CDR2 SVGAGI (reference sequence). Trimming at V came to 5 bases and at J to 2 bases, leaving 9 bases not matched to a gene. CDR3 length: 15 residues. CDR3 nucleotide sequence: TGTGCCAGCAGTAGAACAGCGGGGTTGACCTACGAGCAGTACTTC. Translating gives CASSRTAGLTYEQYF.

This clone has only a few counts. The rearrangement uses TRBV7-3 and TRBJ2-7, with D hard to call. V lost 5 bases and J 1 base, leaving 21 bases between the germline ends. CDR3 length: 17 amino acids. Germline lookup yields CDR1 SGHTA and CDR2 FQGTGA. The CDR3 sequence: CASSPPPPLDESYEQYF. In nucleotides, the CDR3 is TGTGCCAGCAGCCCTCCCCCCCCGCTGGACGAATCCTACGAGCAGTACTTC.

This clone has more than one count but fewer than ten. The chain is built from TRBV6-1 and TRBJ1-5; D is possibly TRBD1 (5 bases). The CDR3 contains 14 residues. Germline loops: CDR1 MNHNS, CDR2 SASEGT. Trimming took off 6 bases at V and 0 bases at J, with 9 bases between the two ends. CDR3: CASSRVYSNQPQHF. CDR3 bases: TGTGCCAGCAGCAGGGTTTATAGCAATCAGCCCCAGCATTTT.

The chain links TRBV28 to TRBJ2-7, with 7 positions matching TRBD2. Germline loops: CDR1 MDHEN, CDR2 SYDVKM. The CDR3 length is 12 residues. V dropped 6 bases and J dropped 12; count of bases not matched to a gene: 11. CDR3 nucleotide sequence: TGTGCCAGCAGCCCAGCGGGGTTACGGTGGTACTTC. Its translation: CASSPAGLRWYF.

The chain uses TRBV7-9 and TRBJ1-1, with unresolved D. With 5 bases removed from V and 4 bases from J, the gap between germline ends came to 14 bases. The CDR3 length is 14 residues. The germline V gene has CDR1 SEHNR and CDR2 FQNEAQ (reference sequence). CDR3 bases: TGTGCCAGCAGCCTACCCCTCGGAGCCACTGAAGCTTTCTTT. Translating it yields CASSLPLGATEAFF.

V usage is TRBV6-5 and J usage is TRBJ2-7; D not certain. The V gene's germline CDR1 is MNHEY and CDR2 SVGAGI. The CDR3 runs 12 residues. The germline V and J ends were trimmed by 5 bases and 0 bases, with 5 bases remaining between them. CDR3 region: CASSVYSYEQYF. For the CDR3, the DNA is TGTGCCAGCAGTGTCTACTCCTACGAGCAGTACTTC.

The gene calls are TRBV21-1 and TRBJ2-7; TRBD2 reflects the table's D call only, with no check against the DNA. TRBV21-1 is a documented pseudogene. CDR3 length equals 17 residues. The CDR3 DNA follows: TGTGCCAGCAGCAAAGGGGGTGGAGGCAAACCGGCCTACGAGCAGTACTTC. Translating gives CASSKGGGGKPAYEQYF.

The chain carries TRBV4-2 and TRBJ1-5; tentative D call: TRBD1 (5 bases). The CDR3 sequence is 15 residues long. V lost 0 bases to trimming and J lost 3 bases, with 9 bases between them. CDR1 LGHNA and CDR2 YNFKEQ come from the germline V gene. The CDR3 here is CASSQDGGDNQPQHF. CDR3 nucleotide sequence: TGTGCCAGCAGCCAAGACGGAGGGGACAATCAGCCCCAGCATTTT.

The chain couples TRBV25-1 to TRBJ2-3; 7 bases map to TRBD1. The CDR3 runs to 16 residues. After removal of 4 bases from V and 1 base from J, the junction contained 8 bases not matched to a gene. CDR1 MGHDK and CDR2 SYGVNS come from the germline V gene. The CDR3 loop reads CASSVSTGSGTDTQYF. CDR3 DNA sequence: TGTGCCAGCAGTGTCTCGACAGGGTCCGGCACAGATACGCAGTATTTT.

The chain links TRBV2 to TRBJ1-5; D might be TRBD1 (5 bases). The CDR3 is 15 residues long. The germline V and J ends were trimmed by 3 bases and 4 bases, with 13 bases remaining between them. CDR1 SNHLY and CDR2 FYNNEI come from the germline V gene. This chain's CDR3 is CASSERRQGNQPQHF. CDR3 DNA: TGTGCCAGCAGTGAGAGGCGGCAGGGAAATCAGCCCCAGCATTTT. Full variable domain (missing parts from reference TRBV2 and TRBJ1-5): EPEVTQTPSHQVTQMGQEVILRCVPISNHLYFYWYRQILGQKVEFLVSFYNNEISEKSEIFDDQFSVERPDGSNFTLKIRSTKLEDSAMYFCASSERRQGNQPQHFGDGTRLSIL.

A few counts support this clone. The CDR3 nucleotides read TGCGCCAGCAGCCAAGAACGGTCGGGGTACATTTCACCCCTCCACTTT. Protein product: CASSQERSGYISPLHF. V is TRBV4-1 and J is TRBJ1-6; no clear D. Trimming took 0 bases from V and 9 from J, leaving 15 bases between them. Germline V gene data show CDR1 as MGHRA and CDR2 as YSYEKL. CDR3 length: 16 amino acids.

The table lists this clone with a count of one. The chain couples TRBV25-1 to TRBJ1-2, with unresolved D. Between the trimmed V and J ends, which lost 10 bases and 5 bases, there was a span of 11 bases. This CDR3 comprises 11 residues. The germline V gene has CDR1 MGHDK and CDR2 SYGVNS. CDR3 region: CATEFTYGYTF. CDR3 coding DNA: TGTGCCACAGAGTTCACTTATGGCTACACCTTC.

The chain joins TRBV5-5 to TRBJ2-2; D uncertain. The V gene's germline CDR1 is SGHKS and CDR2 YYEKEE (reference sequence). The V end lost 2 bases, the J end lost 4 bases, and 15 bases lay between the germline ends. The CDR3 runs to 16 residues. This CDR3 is CASSFMVSASTGELFF. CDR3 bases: TGTGCCAGCAGCTTTATGGTGTCCGCGAGCACCGGGGAGCTGTTTTTT.

CDR3 sequence: CASSLELAGGTDTQYF. The CDR3 DNA sequence: TGTGCCAGCAGCTTAGAACTAGCGGGGGGTACAGATACGCAGTATTTT. This chain joins TRBV7-6 and TRBJ2-3; 12 bases fit TRBD2. The CDR3 has 16 residues. CDR1 is SGHVS and CDR2 is FNYEAQ in the germline V gene. J gave up 3 bases and V 1 base, and 2 bases lay outside the gene matches.

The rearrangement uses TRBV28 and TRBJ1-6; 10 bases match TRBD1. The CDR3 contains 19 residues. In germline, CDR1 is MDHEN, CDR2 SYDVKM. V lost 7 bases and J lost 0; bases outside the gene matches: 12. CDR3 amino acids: CASKLPGQGRFSYNSPLHF. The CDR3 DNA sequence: TGTGCCAGCAAACTCCCGGGACAGGGGCGTTTCTCCTATAATTCACCCCTCCACTTT.

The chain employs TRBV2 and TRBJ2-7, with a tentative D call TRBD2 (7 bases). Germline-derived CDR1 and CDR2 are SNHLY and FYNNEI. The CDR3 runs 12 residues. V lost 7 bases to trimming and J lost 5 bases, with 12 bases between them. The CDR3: CASMGGGNEQYF. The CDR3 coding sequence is TGTGCCAGCATGGGCGGGGGCAACGAGCAGTACTTC.

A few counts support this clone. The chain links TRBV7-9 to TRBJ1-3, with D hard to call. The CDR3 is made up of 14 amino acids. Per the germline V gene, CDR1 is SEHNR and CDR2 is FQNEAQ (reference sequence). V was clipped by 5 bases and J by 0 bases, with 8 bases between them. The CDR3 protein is CASSQDYSGNTIYF. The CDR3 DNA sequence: TGTGCCAGCAGCCAAGATTACTCTGGAAACACCATATATTTT.

The CDR3 region has the DNA TGTGCCAGCAGCTTCGGACCCGGTACCGGGGAGCTGTTTTTT. Translation: CASSFGPGTGELFF. This rearrangement joins TRBV5-5 to TRBJ2-2; D gene uncertain. Trimming cost V 2 bases and J 5 bases, with 10 bases left between them. CDR3 length: 14 amino acids. The germline CDR1 and CDR2 sequences are SGHKS and YYEKEE (reference sequence).

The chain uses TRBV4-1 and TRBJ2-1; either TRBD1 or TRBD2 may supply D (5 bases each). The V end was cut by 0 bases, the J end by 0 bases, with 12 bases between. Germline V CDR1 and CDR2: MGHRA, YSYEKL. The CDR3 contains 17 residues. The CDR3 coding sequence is TGCGCCAGCAGCCAAGAAGTGGGGACGAGCTCCTACAATGAGCAGTTCTTC. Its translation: CASSQEVGTSSYNEQFF.

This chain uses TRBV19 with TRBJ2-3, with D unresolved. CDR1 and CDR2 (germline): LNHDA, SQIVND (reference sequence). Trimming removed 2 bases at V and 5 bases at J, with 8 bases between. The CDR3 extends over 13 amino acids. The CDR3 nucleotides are TGTGCCAGTAGTATAATGGCCCAAGATACGCAGTATTTT. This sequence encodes CASSIMAQDTQYF. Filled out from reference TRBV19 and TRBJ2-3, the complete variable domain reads DGGITQSPKYLFRKEGQNVTLSCEQNLNHDAMYWYRQDPGQGLRLIYYSQIVNDFQKGDIAEGYSVSREKKESFPLTVTSAQKNPTAFYLCASSIMAQDTQYFGPGTRLTVL.

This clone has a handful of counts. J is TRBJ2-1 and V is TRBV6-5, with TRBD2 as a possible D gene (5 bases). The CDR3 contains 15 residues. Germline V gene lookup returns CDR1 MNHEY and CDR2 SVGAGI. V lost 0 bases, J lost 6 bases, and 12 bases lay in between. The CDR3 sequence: CASSYSRGISNEQFF. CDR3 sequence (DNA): TGTGCCAGCAGTTACTCGAGAGGGATCTCCAATGAGCAGTTCTTC.

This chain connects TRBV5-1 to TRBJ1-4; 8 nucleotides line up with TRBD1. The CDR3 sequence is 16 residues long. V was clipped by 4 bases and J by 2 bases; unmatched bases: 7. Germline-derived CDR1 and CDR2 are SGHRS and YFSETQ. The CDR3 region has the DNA TGCGCCAGCAGCCCCGGACAGGGAGCCACTAATGAAAAACTGTTTTTT. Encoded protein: CASSPGQGATNEKLFF.